This T cell receptor beta chain comes out of a study of T cell responses to AZD1222 COVID-19 vaccine. Study-wide results and caveats: Donors were largely white British and mainly female; clonal diversity was possibly underestimated. Epitopes outside B.1.351 and B.1.1.7 mutated regions reportedly drew nearly half of spike TCRs.

Germline lookup yields CDR1 LNHDA and CDR2 SQIVND (reference sequence). V lost 4 bases and J 0 bases, leaving 13 bases between the germline ends. The CDR3 is made up of 16 amino acids. Concerning this clone itself: Its antigen is not known.

Sequenced by immunoSEQ multiplex PCR; TCRdb stores in-frame clones only, minus some. The sample includes approximately 120,000 clones, approximately 90% seen only once; the top ten take 4.5%. The material sequenced was peripheral blood, taken on day 0 of AZD1222 vaccination. The chain couples TRBV19 to TRBJ2-1, with D possibly called TRBD1 or TRBD2 (5 bases each). The TCR sequence derives from an adult in good health. DNA of the CDR3: TGTGCCAGTAGTACAATGGGGGTGAGCTCCTACAATGAGCAGTTCTTC. This gives the protein CASSTMGVSSYNEQFF. Full variable domain (remainder filled in from reference TRBV19 and TRBJ2-1): DGGITQSPKYLFRKEGQNVTLSCEQNLNHDAMYWYRQDPGQGLRLIYYSQIVNDFQKGDIAEGYSVSREKKESFPLTVTSAQKNPTAFYLCASSTMGVSSYNEQFFGPGTRLTVL.